Each of the 25 T cell receptor beta chains below was sequenced from the same sample in a study of T cells in Graves' hyperthyroidism and ophthalmopathy. TCR beta CDR3 regions were amplified from RNA. First-round RT-PCR targeting the TCR CDR3 was performed with the HTBI primer set. TCRdb reprocessed the multiplex PCR reads with MiXCR, giving one entry per CDR3 protein. The top ten hold 25% to 30% of the sample, which has roughly 550,000 distinct CDR3 sequences, about 16% seen once. The specimen was blood. These receptors were collected from a young woman with Graves' ophthalmopathy.

This clonotype was counted many times. The chain employs TRBV27 and TRBJ2-7; D call uncertain. Trimming pared 6 bases from V and 1 base from J, leaving 10 bases between. This CDR3 comprises 13 residues. Per germline, CDR1 MNHEY and CDR2 SMNVEV (reference sequence). The CDR3 reads CASSWIPSYEQYF. In DNA, the CDR3 is TGTGCCAGCAGCTGGATCCCTTCCTACGAGCAGTACTTC.

The genes are TRBV9 and TRBJ2-2, with 7 bases that match TRBD2. Germline CDR1 reads SGDLS; CDR2 reads YYNGEE. The CDR3 runs 15 residues. J was trimmed by 1 base and V by 1 base; bases with no gene match: 1. For the CDR3, the DNA is TGTGCCAGCAGCGTAAGGGAGGGGAACACCGGGGAGCTGTTTTTT. Protein: CASSVREGNTGELFF.

In its sample, this clonotype was seen a few times. This chain joins TRBV28 and TRBJ2-3; TRBD2 aligns across 8 bases. Germline CDR1 MDHEN, CDR2 SYDVKM. Trimming took 6 bases from V and 1 from J; bases not matched to a gene: 9. This CDR3 is 16 amino acids long. CDR3 amino acids: CASSQSTTSGTDTQYF. The DNA for the CDR3 is TGTGCCAGCAGCCAATCAACGACTAGCGGCACAGATACGCAGTATTTT.

This clonotype was counted only a few times. J is TRBJ1-2 and V is TRBV11-2; TRBD1 is a possible D gene (5 bases). V dropped 2 bases and J dropped 4 bases, with 11 bases sitting between them. CDR3 length: 14 amino acids. Germline V gives CDR1 SGHAT, CDR2 FQNNGV. The CDR3 loop is CASSLTTDCYGYTF. The CDR3 nucleotides are TGTGCCAGCAGCTTAACGACAGATTGCTATGGCTACACCTTC.

The chain has TRBV7-9 and TRBJ2-7; D may match TRBD1 or TRBD2 (5 bases each). Germline CDR1 reads SEHNR; CDR2 reads FQNEAQ (reference sequence). Trimming shortened V by 5 bases and J by 5 bases, and 22 bases separated the two germline ends. The CDR3 has 16 residues. CDR3 bases: TGTGCCAGCAGCCCCCCCCCGGGAAGGGGATTGCACGAGCAGTACTTC. As protein: CASSPPPGRGLHEQYF.

The J gene is TRBJ2-7, the V gene TRBV20-1; 7 nucleotides line up with TRBD2. Trimming removed 3 bases from V and 2 bases from J; junction bases left unmatched: 4. Germline CDR1 is DFQATT and CDR2 is SNEGSKA (reference sequence). The CDR3 spans 13 residues. DNA for the CDR3: TGCAGTGCTAGTTCGGGAGGAGCCTACGAGCAGTACTTC. Its translation is CSASSGGAYEQYF.

This clonotype was seen only a few times. One end of the junction varies from germline; a read error may be responsible. The J gene is TRBJ2-1, the V gene TRBV7-3; no clear D. The CDR3 contains 15 residues. Germline V gives CDR1 SGHTA, CDR2 FQGTGA. The CDR3 reads CASSPSWYGRNEQLF. Written as DNA, the CDR3 is TGTGCCAGCAGCCCGAGCTGGTATGGTCGCAATGAGCAGCTCTTC.

Only a few counts were recorded for this clonotype. This chain joins TRBV20-1 and TRBJ1-1, with 9 bases fitting TRBD1. Germline V lookup: CDR1 DFQATT, CDR2 SNEGSKA (reference sequence). The trim removed 2 bases at V and 6 bases at J, leaving 4 bases unmatched. The CDR3 contains 13 residues. DNA for the CDR3: TGCAGTGCTAGATCGACAGGGGGAGCTGAAGCTTTCTTT. It yields the protein CSARSTGGAEAFF.

The sample holds many counts of this clonotype. As DNA, the CDR3 is TGTGCCAGCGAGGAGACTGAAGCTTTCTTT. It is translated as CASEETEAFF. V gene TRBV6-1 combines with J gene TRBJ1-1; unclear D gene. V lost 8 bases to trimming and J lost 5 bases, with 6 bases between them. CDR1 and CDR2 (germline): MNHNS, SASEGT. This CDR3 has 10 amino acids.

This clonotype was detected ten times or more. The chain links TRBV6-1 to TRBJ2-7, with TRBD2 matching over 9 bases. V dropped 6 bases and J dropped 3; count of bases not matched to a gene: 6. CDR1 MNHNS and CDR2 SASEGT come from the germline V gene. The CDR3 spans 14 residues. CDR3 nucleotides: TGTGCCAGCAGGGACCCTAGCGGGATCTACGAGCAGTACTTC. This gives the protein CASRDPSGIYEQYF.

This clonotype was counted between two and nine times. DNA of the CDR3: TGCGCCAGCAGCCAAGATCAGGAAACTGAAGCTTTCTTT. Encoded protein: CASSQDQETEAFF. The rearrangement uses TRBV4-3 and TRBJ1-1; D call uncertain. Trimming left V 0 bases short and J 5 bases short, with 7 bases between. This CDR3 contains 13 residues. Germline V CDR1 and CDR2: LGHNA, YSLEER.

This clonotype showed up many times. The CDR3 reads CASSLHRKGKNQPQHF. The CDR3 region has the DNA TGTGCCAGCAGTTTGCACCGGAAGGGTAAAAATCAGCCCCAGCATTTT. This rearrangement joins TRBV6-2 or TRBV6-3 to TRBJ1-5; D is uncertain. CDR1 MNHEY and CDR2 SVGEGT come from the germline V gene. This CDR3 is built from 16 residues. V was cut by 4 bases and J by 4 bases, with 17 bases left in between.

This clonotype was seen a few times. This chain's CDR3 is CSVNPDTGELFF. DNA for the CDR3: TGCAGCGTTAATCCAGACACCGGGGAGCTGTTTTTT. This chain connects TRBV29-1 to TRBJ2-2; D unclear. The length of the CDR3 is 12 residues. The V end lost 5 bases, the J end lost 3 bases, and 7 bases lay between the germline ends. From germline, CDR1 is SQVTM and CDR2 ANQGSEA.

This clonotype showed up many times. The V and J genes are TRBV7-8 and TRBJ1-1; 7 nucleotides line up with TRBD1. The CDR3 extends over 15 amino acids. With V trimmed by 6 bases and J by 0 bases, 7 bases remained unmatched. Germline values: CDR1 SGHVS, CDR2 FQNEAQ. The CDR3 protein is CASSSDRRMNTEAFF. As DNA, the CDR3 is TGTGCCAGCAGTTCGGACAGGAGAATGAACACTGAAGCTTTCTTT.

This clonotype was seen ten or more times. This rearrangement joins TRBV30 to TRBJ1-6; maybe TRBD1 (5 bases). The V gene lost 2 bases and the J gene lost 7 bases, with 12 bases spanning the gap. CDR3 length: 14 residues. Germline V gene lookup returns CDR1 GTSNPN and CDR2 SVGIG (reference sequence). The chain's CDR3 is CAWSLQAANSPLHF. The DNA of the CDR3 is TGTGCCTGGAGTCTACAGGCAGCAAATTCACCCCTCCACTTT.

This clonotype was observed many times. The chain couples TRBV28 to TRBJ1-1; TRBD1 might be the D (5 bases). The CDR3 loop spans 12 amino acids. Trimming removed 6 bases from V and 5 bases from J, with 10 bases in between. Germline V lookup: CDR1 MDHEN, CDR2 SYDVKM. The CDR3 bases are TGTGCCAGCAGCCGTAGACAGACTGAAGCTTTCTTT. Its translation: CASSRRQTEAFF.

The chain employs TRBV12-3 or TRBV12-4 and TRBJ1-4; the D gene is possibly TRBD1 (5 bases). V lost 7 bases and J 5 bases, leaving 11 bases between the germline ends. The CDR3 contains 13 residues. The CDR3 DNA reads as TGTGCCAGCAACGGGACGCCGAATGAAAAACTGTTTTTT. It encodes CASNGTPNEKLFF.

The rearrangement links TRBV6-2 or TRBV6-3 to TRBJ1-1; the D gene is possibly TRBD1 (5 bases). CDR1 and CDR2 (germline): MNHEY, SVGEGT. The CDR3 has 11 amino acids. Trimming took 2 bases from V and 7 from J, leaving 5 bases between them. The CDR3 spells CASSYGGEAFF. CDR3 in DNA: TGTGCCAGCAGTTACGGGGGTGAAGCTTTCTTT.

This clonotype was seen ten or more times. V is TRBV4-3 and J is TRBJ2-1; tentative D call: TRBD2 (5 bases). Germline V gives CDR1 LGHNA, CDR2 YSLEER. The CDR3 spans 13 residues. With 1 base removed from V and 4 bases from J, the gap between germline ends came to 5 bases. Written as DNA, the CDR3 is TGCGCCAGCAGCCAAGTAGCGTACAATGAGCAGTTCTTC. Protein product: CASSQVAYNEQFF.

This clonotype has at least ten counts. The rearrangement uses TRBV2 and TRBJ2-1; D is uncertain. Trimming stripped 6 bases from V and 6 bases from J, with 18 bases between. CDR3 length: 15 amino acids. The germline V gene has CDR1 SNHLY and CDR2 FYNNEI. CDR3 loop: CASRDSGPGINEQFF. In DNA form, the CDR3 reads TGTGCCAGCAGAGATTCGGGCCCTGGCATCAATGAGCAGTTCTTC. Combining the CDR3 with reference TRBV2 and TRBJ2-1 gives the whole variable domain EPEVTQTPSHQVTQMGQEVILRCVPISNHLYFYWYRQILGQKVEFLVSFYNNEISEKSEIFDDQFSVERPDGSNFTLKIRSTKLEDSAMYFCASRDSGPGINEQFFGPGTRLTVL.

The chain employs TRBV6-1 and TRBJ2-3, with a possible D match to TRBD2 (6 bases). CDR1 is MNHNS, CDR2 SASEGT, per germline. Trimming removed 5 bases from V and 1 base from J, with 10 bases in between. This CDR3 has 14 residues. Here the CDR3 DNA reads TGTGCCAGCAGTTCGTTAGCGGGCACAGATACGCAGTATTTT. Translating gives CASSSLAGTDTQYF.

V is TRBV29-1 and J is TRBJ2-3; 10 bases align to TRBD1. Germline V gene lookup returns CDR1 SQVTM and CDR2 ANQGSEA. CDR3 length equals 13 residues. After removal of 7 bases from V and 2 bases from J, the junction contained 3 bases not matched to a gene. DNA for the CDR3: TGCAGCGCGGGACAGGGGCTCACAGATACGCAGTATTTT. Translated, it gives CSAGQGLTDTQYF.

Only a few counts were recorded for this clonotype. The chain is built from TRBV6-4 and TRBJ2-1, with D possibly being TRBD1 (5 bases). Germline CDR1 is MRHNA and CDR2 is SNTAGT. The germline V and J ends were trimmed by 0 bases and 2 bases, with 20 bases remaining between them. The CDR3 covers 19 residues. Written as DNA, the CDR3 is TGTGCCAGCAGTGACTCGATCTTGGTAGGGGAAGGGGCCTACAATGAGCAGTTCTTC. Amino acids: CASSDSILVGEGAYNEQFF.

CDR3: CAISESSQETQYF. CDR3 bases: TGTGCCATCAGTGAGTCGAGCCAAGAGACCCAGTACTTC. This chain links TRBV10-3 with TRBJ2-5; no definite D call. Trimming pared 0 bases from V and 1 base from J, leaving 3 bases between. Germline lookup yields CDR1 ENHRY and CDR2 SYGVKD. The CDR3 loop spans 13 amino acids.

This clonotype was counted at least ten times. The chain uses TRBV20-1 and TRBJ2-5, with a weak D call TRBD2 (6 bases). This CDR3 is 14 amino acids long. Germline V CDR1 and CDR2: DFQATT, SNEGSKA (reference sequence). V lost 1 base and J 4 bases, leaving 13 bases between the germline ends. The CDR3 loop is CSARAGSGRETQYF. The CDR3 DNA reads as TGCAGTGCTAGAGCCGGGAGTGGTCGAGAGACCCAGTACTTC.